This TCR beta chain derives from a study of blood T cells in healthy people across ages. The study, taken as a whole, reports: Measured against age, TCR beta diversity per million T cells decreased in a roughly linear manner. Unsorted PBMCs prevented conclusive naive versus antigen-experienced comparison.

Ten or more counts support this clonotype. The antigen remains undetermined. At least 6 million PBMCs were isolated per sample. The V gene lost 0 bases and the J gene lost 6 bases, with 10 bases spanning the gap. Looked up from germline, CDR1 is SGHRS and CDR2 is YFSETQ. The CDR3 has 13 residues. Next came a second PCR, run for roughly 6 to 11 cycles, which used a sample-barcoded 5' primer along with a J-beta primer mix. The authors tagged each cDNA molecule using a template-switch adaptor with 12 random nucleotides. TCRdb re-derived calls from the 5' RACE reads in MiXCR, one entry per CDR3 protein. The sample lists approximately 680,000 distinct CDR3 sequences; 32% were seen once.

The chain couples TRBV5-1 to TRBJ2-7, with D possibly being TRBD1 (5 bases). The specimen sequenced was blood. The clonotype originates from an elderly woman in good health. In DNA, the CDR3 is TGCGCCAGCAGCTTGGCCAACCAGGGCGAGCAGTACTTC. Residues: CASSLANQGEQYF. Full variable domain (missing parts from reference TRBV5-1 and TRBJ2-7): KAGVTQTPRYLIKTRGQQVTLSCSPISGHRSVSWYQQTPGQGLQFLFEYFSETQRNKGNFPGRFSGRQFSNSRSEMNVSTLELGDSALYLCASSLANQGEQYFGPGTRLTVT.